This TCR beta chain was captured in a study of T cells after yellow fever vaccination. Each CDR3 protein is one row after TCRdb ran MiXCR on the 5' RACE reads. The sample shows around 320,000 distinct CDR3 sequences, approximately 4% of them seen only once. Germline V gene sequence: CDR1 SGHTA, CDR2 FQGNSA. Trimming left V 1 base short and J 10 bases short, with 9 bases between. This CDR3 is 12 amino acids long. In its sample, this clonotype was seen many times. The sequence came from a man between 18 and 29 years old who received the YFV17D yellow fever vaccine. The sample was PBMCs, taken 15 days after the yellow fever booster vaccination. The rearrangement uses TRBV7-2 and TRBJ2-3, with D unclear. DNA of the CDR3: TGTGCCAGCAGCTTAGTGGCCTCGTCGCAGTATTTT. It encodes CASSLVASSQYF.